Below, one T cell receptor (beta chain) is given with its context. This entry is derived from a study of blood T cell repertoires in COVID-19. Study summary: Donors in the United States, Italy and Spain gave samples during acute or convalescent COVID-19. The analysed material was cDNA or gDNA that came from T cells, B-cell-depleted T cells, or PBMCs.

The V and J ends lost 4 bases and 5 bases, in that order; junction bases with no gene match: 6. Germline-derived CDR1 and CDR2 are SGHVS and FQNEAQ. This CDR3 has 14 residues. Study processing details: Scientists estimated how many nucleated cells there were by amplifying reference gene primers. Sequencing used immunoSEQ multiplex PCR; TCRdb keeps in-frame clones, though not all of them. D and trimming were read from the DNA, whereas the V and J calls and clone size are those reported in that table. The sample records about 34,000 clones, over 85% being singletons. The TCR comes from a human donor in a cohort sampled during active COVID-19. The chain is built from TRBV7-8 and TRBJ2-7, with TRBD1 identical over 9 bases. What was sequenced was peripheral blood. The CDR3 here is CASSYRDRAHEQYF. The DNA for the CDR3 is TGTGCCAGCAGCTACCGGGACAGGGCACACGAGCAGTACTTC.